These 29 T cell receptor beta chains were all obtained from the same sample, sequenced in a study of beta chain features in type 1 diabetes. The investigators reverse transcribed all of the isolated RNA, so they sequenced expressed TCRB transcripts. TCRdb's copy holds only in-frame clones and misses some; the assay was immunoSEQ multiplex PCR. The sample holds 400,000 to 550,000 clones, about 10% seen once. Specimen: naive CD4+ T cells from blood. Source of these receptors: a woman in her late teens or twenties in good health.

This sequence joins TRBV4-3 and TRBJ2-6; TRBD1 is a possible D gene (6 bases). Trimming took 5 bases from V and 2 from J, leaving 19 bases between them. The CDR3 length is 18 residues. Germline V gene lookup returns CDR1 LGHNA and CDR2 YSLEER. The CDR3 DNA sequence: TGCGCCAGCAGCATTCAGGGGCCTAGGAGTCCTGGGGCCAACGTCCTGACTTTC. Protein product: CASSIQGPRSPGANVLTF.

This chain connects TRBV7-6 to TRBJ2-7; the D is unclear. The CDR3 sequence is 15 residues long. The V end lost 0 bases, the J end lost 4 bases, and 13 bases lay between the germline ends. In germline, CDR1 is SGHVS, CDR2 FNYEAQ. Here the CDR3 DNA reads TGTGCCAGCAGCTTAGCAGTGAAGAAGGTTTACGAGCAGTACGTC. Encoded protein: CASSLAVKKVYEQYV.

This chain uses TRBV7-2 with TRBJ2-3; D possibly corresponds to TRBD2 (6 bases). Germline lookup yields CDR1 SGHTA and CDR2 FQGNSA. The CDR3 is 15 amino acids. V lost 5 bases to trimming and J lost 2 bases, with 14 bases between them. This CDR3 reads CASSTQTSHTDTQYF. CDR3 DNA: TGTGCCAGCAGCACCCAGACTAGTCACACAGATACGCAGTATTTT.

The J gene is TRBJ2-3, the V gene TRBV9; TRBD2 matches 13 bases. The CDR3 extends over 17 amino acids. V shed 4 bases and J 3 bases; nucleotides not matched to a gene: 8. Germline V gives CDR1 SGDLS, CDR2 YYNGEE. CDR3 region: CASSLGPTSGGTDTQYF. The CDR3 DNA reads as TGTGCCAGCAGCCTCGGGCCGACTAGCGGGGGGACAGATACGCAGTATTTT. The complete variable domain, with remaining parts taken from reference TRBV9 and TRBJ2-3, reads DSGVTQTPKHLITATGQRVTLRCSPRSGDLSVYWYQQSLDQGLQFLIQYYNGEERAKGNILERFSAQQFPDLHSELNLSSLELGDSALYFCASSLGPTSGGTDTQYFGPGTRLTVL.

The gene calls are TRBV29-1 and TRBJ2-7, with D unresolved. The CDR3 spans 11 residues. The germline CDR1 and CDR2 sequences are SQVTM and ANQGSEA. The ends were cut back, 6 bases at V and 3 bases at J, with 9 bases in the middle. The CDR3 loop reads CSVLTFYEQYF. The CDR3 bases are TGCAGCGTGCTGACCTTCTACGAGCAGTACTTC.

In regard to this clone: The junction and the germline gene differ at one end; a read error may be behind it. V is TRBV20-1 and J is TRBJ1-2; no clear D gene. CDR3 length: 11 amino acids. The germline gives CDR1 DFQATT, CDR2 SNEGSKA (reference sequence). CDR3: CSAPYARARRF. The CDR3, as DNA: TGCAGTGCTCCCTACGCGAGAGCACGCCGCTTC.

The chain has TRBV7-2 and TRBJ2-5; D is perhaps TRBD2 (6 bases). The CDR3 has 14 amino acids. V was clipped by 7 bases and J by 6 bases, with 18 bases between them. The V gene's germline CDR1 is SGHTA and CDR2 FQGNSA. CDR3 loop: CASKIDPGLQTQYF. The CDR3 DNA reads TGTGCCAGCAAAATTGACCCGGGACTTCAGACCCAGTACTTC.

This clone appeared many times. The chain carries TRBV9 and TRBJ2-1, with 7 bases fitting TRBD2. CDR1 and CDR2 (germline): SGDLS, YYNGEE. The CDR3 is 17 amino acids. V lost 2 bases to trimming and J lost 8 bases; unmatched junction nucleotides: 16. CDR3 DNA: TGTGCCAGCAGCGTTAGGGCTAGCGGCCCGGAGGTCGATGAGCAGTTCTTC. It specifies CASSVRASGPEVDEQFF.

In this sample, this clone turned up a few times. The genes are TRBV19 and TRBJ2-1, with D possibly matching TRBD2 (6 bases). The V gene's germline CDR1 is LNHDA and CDR2 SQIVND (reference sequence). This CDR3 has 15 amino acids. V was shortened by 3 bases and J by 8 bases, with 17 bases between the two germline ends. CDR3 protein: CASSMGLLLRYEQFF. The CDR3 nucleotides are TGTGCCAGTAGTATGGGACTTCTTCTCCGGTATGAGCAGTTCTTC.

There are a few counts of this clone. The rearrangement links TRBV5-1 to TRBJ2-7; 13 nucleotides align to TRBD2. Per germline, CDR1 SGHRS and CDR2 YFSETQ. The J segment lost 9 bases and the V segment lost 4 bases, leaving 7 bases of the junction unmatched. This CDR3 is 14 amino acids long. The CDR3 loop is CASSPGLAGMVQYF. CDR3 bases: TGCGCCAGCAGCCCGGGACTAGCGGGAATGGTGCAGTACTTC. Drawing the rest from reference TRBV5-1 and TRBJ2-7, the complete variable domain is KAGVTQTPRYLIKTRGQQVTLSCSPISGHRSVSWYQQTPGQGLQFLFEYFSETQRNKGNFPGRFSGRQFSNSRSEMNVSTLELGDSALYLCASSPGLAGMVQYFGPGTRLTVT.

The chain is built from TRBV11-2 and TRBJ1-2; no definite D call. The germline V and J ends were trimmed by 1 base and 4 bases, with 7 bases remaining between them. This CDR3 comprises 13 residues. The germline CDR1 and CDR2 sequences are SGHAT and FQNNGV. The DNA for the CDR3 is TGTGCCAGCAGCTTAGTTTCGCGCTATGGCTACACCTTC. This gives the protein CASSLVSRYGYTF.

The rearrangement uses TRBV5-4 and TRBJ2-2; D unclear. Germline V lookup: CDR1 SGHNT, CDR2 YYREEE (reference sequence). Trimming pared 7 bases from V and 0 bases from J, leaving 10 bases between. This CDR3 has 14 amino acids. The DNA of the CDR3 is TGTGCCAGCGGCGACGCGGCGAACACCGGGGAGCTGTTTTTT. Protein: CASGDAANTGELFF.

This chain uses TRBV7-8 with TRBJ1-2; 9 bases map to TRBD1. CDR1 and CDR2 (germline): SGHVS, FQNEAQ. V was clipped by 6 bases and J by 2 bases; unmatched bases: 4. The CDR3 loop spans 14 amino acids. DNA for the CDR3: TGTGCCAGCAGGAGAGACAGGGGGAACTATGGCTACACCTTC. It specifies CASRRDRGNYGYTF.

This clone was seen once. V is TRBV10-3 and J is TRBJ2-3; the D is unclear. Germline V gene lookup returns CDR1 ENHRY and CDR2 SYGVKD. This CDR3 region has 13 residues. Deletions cut 9 bases from V and 3 bases from J, with 13 bases between. In DNA, the CDR3 is TGTGCCATTGGGGTTGATGGGACAGATACGCAGTATTTT. It is translated as CAIGVDGTDTQYF.

The V and J genes are TRBV7-2 and TRBJ1-2; no firm D call. The V end was cut by 5 bases, the J end by 4 bases, with 14 bases between. Germline assignment: CDR1 SGHTA and CDR2 FQGNSA. The CDR3 is 14 residues long. CDR3 sequence (DNA): TGTGCCAGCAGCAGTACCGGGCTTACCTATGGCTACACCTTC. It yields the protein CASSSTGLTYGYTF.

Only a few counts were recorded for this clone. The chain has TRBV4-1 and TRBJ2-2; TRBD2 might be the D (5 bases). CDR1 and CDR2 (germline): MGHRA, YSYEKL. The CDR3 covers 15 residues. V was trimmed by 1 base and J by 6 bases, leaving 12 bases between them. CDR3 in DNA: TGCGCCAGCAGCCAAGCACTGAGGGCTCCCGGGGAGCTGTTTTTT. Translating it yields CASSQALRAPGELFF.

V is TRBV7-2 and J is TRBJ2-4; D remains unclear. Germline assignment: CDR1 SGHTA and CDR2 FQGNSA. The CDR3 length is 11 residues. V lost 5 bases to trimming and J lost 8 bases, with 7 bases between them. The CDR3: CASSTRDIQYF. The CDR3 DNA reads TGTGCCAGCAGCACTCGGGACATTCAGTACTTC.

The chain carries TRBV29-1 and TRBJ1-1; unclear D gene. The CDR3 is made up of 13 amino acids. Trimming left V 6 bases short and J 1 base short, with 12 bases between. Germline V gene lookup returns CDR1 SQVTM and CDR2 ANQGSEA. The CDR3 spells CSVGIEGNTEAFF. The DNA of the CDR3 is TGCAGCGTAGGGATAGAGGGGAACACTGAAGCTTTCTTT.

The gene calls are TRBV30 and TRBJ1-1; tentative D call: TRBD1 (6 bases). The V end lost 0 bases, the J end lost 2 bases, and 22 bases lay between the germline ends. CDR1 is GTSNPN, CDR2 SVGIG, per germline (reference sequence). The CDR3 consists of 18 residues. The DNA of the CDR3 is TGTGCCTGGAGTGTAAGAGGCAGGGGATTCCGTTCCAACACTGAAGCTTTCTTT. As protein: CAWSVRGRGFRSNTEAFF.

The chain joins TRBV6-6 to TRBJ2-7; D is unresolved. Germline CDR1 reads MNHNY; CDR2 reads SVGAGI (reference sequence). The V end lost 6 bases, the J end lost 0 bases, and 6 bases lay between the germline ends. The CDR3 totals 12 residues. The DNA for the CDR3 is TGTGCCAGCAGGTCAAGCTCCTACGAGCAGTACGTC. Translating gives CASRSSSYEQYV.

This chain connects TRBV9 to TRBJ2-4; tentatively, D is TRBD1 (5 bases). CDR1 is SGDLS and CDR2 is YYNGEE in the germline V gene. With 0 bases removed from V and 4 bases from J, the gap between germline ends came to 14 bases. The CDR3 sequence is 16 residues long. The CDR3 here is CASSVGPTVGKNIQYF. The CDR3 DNA reads as TGTGCCAGCAGCGTAGGTCCGACAGTAGGGAAAAACATTCAGTACTTC.

This clone was recorded a few times. This sequence joins TRBV7-2 and TRBJ1-5, with a possible D match to TRBD1 (5 bases). The CDR3 is 14 amino acids. V was clipped by 8 bases and J by 0 bases, with 11 bases between them. Germline CDR1 and CDR2: SGHTA and FQGNSA. CDR3 sequence: CASSLRDSNQPQHF. The CDR3 coding sequence is TGTGCCAGCTCTCTCAGGGATAGCAATCAGCCCCAGCATTTT. The variable domain in full, completed from reference TRBV7-2 and TRBJ1-5, reads GAGVSQSPSNKVTEKGKDVELRCDPISGHTALYWYRQSLGQGLEFLIYFQGNSAPDKSGLPSDRFSAERTGGSVSTLTIQRTQQEDSAVYLCASSLRDSNQPQHFGDGTRLSIL.

This clone has only a few counts. V and J are TRBV2 and TRBJ2-5, with 9 bases aligning to TRBD1. With 4 bases clipped from V and 4 bases from J, the junction kept 7 bases outside the gene matches. Per the germline V gene, CDR1 is SNHLY and CDR2 is FYNNEI. This CDR3 has 15 residues. The CDR3 nucleotides read TGTGCCAGCAGTGCTATTGGACAGGGGAGAGAGACCCAGTACTTC. Its translation: CASSAIGQGRETQYF.

This sequence joins TRBV13 and TRBJ2-3; no reliable D call. CDR3 length equals 14 residues. CDR1 is PRHDT, CDR2 FYEKMQ, per germline (reference sequence). V was pared by 7 bases and J by 0 bases, with 11 bases between. The CDR3 region is CASTNPGSTDTQYF. In DNA form, the CDR3 reads TGTGCCAGCACGAATCCCGGTAGCACAGATACGCAGTATTTT.

The chain employs TRBV5-1 and TRBJ2-5; D perhaps matches TRBD1 (5 bases). CDR1 and CDR2 from the germline V gene are SGHRS and YFSETQ. V lost 4 bases, J lost 5 bases, and 12 bases lay in between. The CDR3 runs to 13 residues. The CDR3 DNA is TGCGCCAGCAGCACGCAGGGTTACGAGACCCAGTACTTC. Its protein product is CASSTQGYETQYF.

This clone was seen a handful of times. The chain uses TRBV7-9 and TRBJ1-2; unclear D gene. The CDR3 covers 13 residues. Germline-derived CDR1 and CDR2 are SEHNR and FQNEAQ (reference sequence). The V end lost 2 bases, the J end lost 2 bases, and 6 bases lay between the germline ends. CDR3 nucleotides: TGTGCCAGCAGCTTAATCGGGAACTATGGCTACACCTTC. This encodes CASSLIGNYGYTF.

This clone was detected a few times. The V call is TRBV6-6, the J call TRBJ2-1; no firm D call. The CDR3 is made up of 11 amino acids. Germline loops: CDR1 MNHNY, CDR2 SVGAGI (reference sequence). V dropped 6 bases and J dropped 5 bases, with 5 bases sitting between them. The CDR3 is CASSAHNEQFF. The CDR3 DNA follows: TGTGCCAGCAGCGCGCACAATGAGCAGTTCTTC.

This clone was seen more than once but under ten times. This chain links TRBV19 with TRBJ2-7, with D maybe TRBD1 (5 bases). There are 15 residues in the CDR3. Germline V gene data show CDR1 as LNHDA and CDR2 as SQIVND (reference sequence). Trimming removed 1 base at V and 0 bases at J, with 10 bases between. The CDR3 here is CASSIGTGHSYEQYF. The CDR3 DNA follows: TGTGCCAGTAGTATAGGAACAGGCCACTCCTACGAGCAGTACTTC.

This clone has just a few counts. The J gene is TRBJ2-1, the V gene TRBV6-5; 7 positions agree with TRBD1. Germline-derived CDR1 and CDR2 are MNHEY and SVGAGI. The CDR3 totals 12 residues. J was trimmed by 8 bases and V by 5 bases; bases with no gene match: 3. CDR3 amino acids: CASSKGAYEQFF. The CDR3 DNA is TGTGCCAGCAGTAAGGGGGCCTATGAGCAGTTCTTC.